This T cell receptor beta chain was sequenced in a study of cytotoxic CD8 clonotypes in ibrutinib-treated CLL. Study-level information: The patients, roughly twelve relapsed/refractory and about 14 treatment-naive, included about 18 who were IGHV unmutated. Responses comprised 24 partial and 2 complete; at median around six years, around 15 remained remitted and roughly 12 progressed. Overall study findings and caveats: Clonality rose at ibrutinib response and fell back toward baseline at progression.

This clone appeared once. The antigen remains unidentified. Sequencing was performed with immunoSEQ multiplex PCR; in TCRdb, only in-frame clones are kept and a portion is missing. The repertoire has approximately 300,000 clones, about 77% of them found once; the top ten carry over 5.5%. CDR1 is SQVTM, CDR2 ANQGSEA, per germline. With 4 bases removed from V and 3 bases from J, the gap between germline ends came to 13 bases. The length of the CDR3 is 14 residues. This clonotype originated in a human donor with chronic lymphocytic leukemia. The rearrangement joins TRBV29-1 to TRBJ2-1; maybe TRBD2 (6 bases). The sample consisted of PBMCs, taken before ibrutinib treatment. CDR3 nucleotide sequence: TGCAGCGTTGGGGTTAGCGGAAGCTACAATGAGCAGTTCTTC. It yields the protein CSVGVSGSYNEQFF.